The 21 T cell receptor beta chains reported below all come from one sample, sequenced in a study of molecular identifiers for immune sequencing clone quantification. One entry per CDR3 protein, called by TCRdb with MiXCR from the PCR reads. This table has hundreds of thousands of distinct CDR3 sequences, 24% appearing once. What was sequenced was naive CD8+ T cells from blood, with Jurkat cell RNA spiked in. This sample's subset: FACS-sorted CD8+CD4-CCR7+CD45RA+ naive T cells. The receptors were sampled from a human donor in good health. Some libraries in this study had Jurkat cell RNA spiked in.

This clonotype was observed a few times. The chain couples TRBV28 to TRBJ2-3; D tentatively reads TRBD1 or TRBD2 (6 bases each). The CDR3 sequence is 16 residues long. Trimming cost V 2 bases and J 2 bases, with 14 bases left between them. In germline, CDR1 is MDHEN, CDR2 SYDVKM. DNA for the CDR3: TGTGCCAGCAGTTTAGAGGGGGAGGAACTCACAGATACGCAGTATTTT. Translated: CASSLEGEELTDTQYF.

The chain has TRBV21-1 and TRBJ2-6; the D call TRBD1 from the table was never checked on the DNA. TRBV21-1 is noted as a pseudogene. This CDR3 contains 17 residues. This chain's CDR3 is CAGSKRVRVSGANVLTF. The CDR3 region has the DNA TGTGCCGGCAGCAAGAGGGTCAGGGTCTCTGGGGCCAACGTCCTGACTTTC.

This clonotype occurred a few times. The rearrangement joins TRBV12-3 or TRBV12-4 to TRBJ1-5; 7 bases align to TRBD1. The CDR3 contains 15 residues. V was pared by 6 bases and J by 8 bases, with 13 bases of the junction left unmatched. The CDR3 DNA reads TGTGCCAGCAGAAACGGGACAGCGGGGGCGAAGCCCCAGCATTTT. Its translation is CASRNGTAGAKPQHF.

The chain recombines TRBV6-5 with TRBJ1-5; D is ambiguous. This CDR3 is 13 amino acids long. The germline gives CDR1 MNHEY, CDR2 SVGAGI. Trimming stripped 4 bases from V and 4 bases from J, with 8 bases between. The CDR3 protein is CASSFSVNQPQHF. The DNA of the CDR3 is TGTGCCAGCAGTTTTTCCGTGAATCAGCCCCAGCATTTT.

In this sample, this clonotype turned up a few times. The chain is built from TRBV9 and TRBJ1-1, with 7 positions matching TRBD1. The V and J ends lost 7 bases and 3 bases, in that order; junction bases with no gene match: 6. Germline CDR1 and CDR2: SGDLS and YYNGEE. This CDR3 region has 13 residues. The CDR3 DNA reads TGTGCCAGCGGAGGGGGCACGGACACTGAAGCTTTCTTT. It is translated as CASGGGTDTEAFF.

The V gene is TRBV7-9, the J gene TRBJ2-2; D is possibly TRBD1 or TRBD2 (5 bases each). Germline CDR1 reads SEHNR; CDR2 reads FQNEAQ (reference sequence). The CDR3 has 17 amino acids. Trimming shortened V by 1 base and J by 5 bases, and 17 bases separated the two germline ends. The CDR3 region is CASSLVGVPEGTGELFF. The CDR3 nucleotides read TGTGCCAGCAGCTTAGTCGGTGTGCCCGAGGGGACCGGGGAGCTGTTTTTT.

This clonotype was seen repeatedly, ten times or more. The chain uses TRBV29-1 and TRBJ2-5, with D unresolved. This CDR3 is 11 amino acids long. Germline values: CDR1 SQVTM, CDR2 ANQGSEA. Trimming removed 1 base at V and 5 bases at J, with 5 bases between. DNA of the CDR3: TGCAGCGTTGAAGGATATGAGACCCAGTACTTC. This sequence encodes CSVEGYETQYF.

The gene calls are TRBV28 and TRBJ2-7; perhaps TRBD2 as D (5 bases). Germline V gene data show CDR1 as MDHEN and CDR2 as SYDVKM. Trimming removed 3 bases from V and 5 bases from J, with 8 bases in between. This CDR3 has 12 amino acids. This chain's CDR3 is CASSLGSHEQYF. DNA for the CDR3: TGTGCCAGCAGTTTGGGGAGTCACGAGCAGTACTTC. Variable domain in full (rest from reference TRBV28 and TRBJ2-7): DVKVTQSSRYLVKRTGEKVFLECVQDMDHENMFWYRQDPGLGLRLIYFSYDVKMKEKGDIPEGYSVSREKKERFSLILESASTNQTSMYLCASSLGSHEQYFGPGTRLTVT.

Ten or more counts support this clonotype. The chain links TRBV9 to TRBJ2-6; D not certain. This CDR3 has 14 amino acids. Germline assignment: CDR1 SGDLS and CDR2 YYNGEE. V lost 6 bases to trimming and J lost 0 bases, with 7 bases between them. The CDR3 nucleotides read TGTGCCAGCACGCGAGGCTCTGGGGCCAACGTCCTGACTTTC. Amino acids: CASTRGSGANVLTF.

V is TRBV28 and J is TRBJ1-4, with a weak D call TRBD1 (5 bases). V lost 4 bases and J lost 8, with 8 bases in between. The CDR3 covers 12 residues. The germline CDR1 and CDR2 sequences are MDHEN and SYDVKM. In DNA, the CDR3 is TGTGCCAGCAGTTCAGGGCCGGAAAAACTGTTTTTT. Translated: CASSSGPEKLFF.

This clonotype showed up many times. The CDR3 reads CATSDGPGRNQPQHF. The CDR3 DNA reads TGTGCCACCAGTGATGGCCCGGGACGGAATCAGCCCCAGCATTTT. V and J are TRBV24-1 and TRBJ1-5; D possibly corresponds to TRBD1 (5 bases). The CDR3 totals 15 residues. Germline assignment: CDR1 KGHDR and CDR2 SFDVKD. Trimming removed 3 bases from V and 4 bases from J, with 12 bases in between.

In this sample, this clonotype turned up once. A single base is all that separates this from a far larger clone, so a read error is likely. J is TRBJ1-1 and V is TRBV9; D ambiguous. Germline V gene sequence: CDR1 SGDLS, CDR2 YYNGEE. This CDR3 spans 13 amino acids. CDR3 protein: CASSVGLNPEAFF. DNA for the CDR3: TGTGCCAGCAGCGTCGGACTGAACCCTGAAGCTTTCTTT. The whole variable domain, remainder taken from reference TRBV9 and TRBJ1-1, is DSGVTQTPKHLITATGQRVTLRCSPRSGDLSVYWYQQSLDQGLQFLIQYYNGEERAKGNILERFSAQQFPDLHSELNLSSLELGDSALYFCASSVGLNPEAFFGQGTRLTVV.

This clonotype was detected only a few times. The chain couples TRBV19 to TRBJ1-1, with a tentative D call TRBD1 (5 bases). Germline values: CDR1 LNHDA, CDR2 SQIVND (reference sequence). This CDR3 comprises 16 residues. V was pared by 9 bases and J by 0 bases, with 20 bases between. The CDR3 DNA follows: TGTGCCAGCGAGCCCCGCAAGGGGTGGATGAACACTGAAGCTTTCTTT. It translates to CASEPRKGWMNTEAFF.

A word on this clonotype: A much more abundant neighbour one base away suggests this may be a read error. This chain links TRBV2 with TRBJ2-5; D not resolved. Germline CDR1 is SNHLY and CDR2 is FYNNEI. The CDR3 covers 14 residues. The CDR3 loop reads CASNEAQEQETQYF. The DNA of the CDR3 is TGTGCCAGCAATGAAGCCCAGGAGCAGGAGACCCAGTACTTC.

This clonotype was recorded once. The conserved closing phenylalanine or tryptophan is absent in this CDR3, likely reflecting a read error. The CDR3 loop reads CASSHLTELGVEAEAFS. Here the CDR3 DNA reads TGTGCCAGCAGCCACTTGACGGAACTTGGAGTTGAGGCTGAAGCTTTCTCT. The genes are TRBV7-6 and TRBJ1-1; unclear D gene. CDR3 length: 17 residues. V lost 5 bases and J lost 6, with 25 bases in between. CDR1 and CDR2 (germline): SGHVS, FNYEAQ.

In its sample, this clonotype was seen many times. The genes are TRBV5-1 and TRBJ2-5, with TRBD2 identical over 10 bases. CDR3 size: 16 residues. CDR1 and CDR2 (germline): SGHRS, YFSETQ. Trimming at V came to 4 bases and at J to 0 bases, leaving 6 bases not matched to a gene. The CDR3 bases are TGCGCCAGCAGCCCCTGGCTAGCGGGGGACCAAGAGACCCAGTACTTC. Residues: CASSPWLAGDQETQYF.

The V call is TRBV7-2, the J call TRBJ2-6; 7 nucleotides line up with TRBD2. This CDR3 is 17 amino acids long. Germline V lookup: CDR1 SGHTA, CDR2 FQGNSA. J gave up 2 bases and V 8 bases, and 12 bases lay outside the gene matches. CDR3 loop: CASRPGRTSTGANVLTF. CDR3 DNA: TGTGCCAGCCGCCCCGGGAGGACCTCCACTGGGGCCAACGTCCTGACTTTC.

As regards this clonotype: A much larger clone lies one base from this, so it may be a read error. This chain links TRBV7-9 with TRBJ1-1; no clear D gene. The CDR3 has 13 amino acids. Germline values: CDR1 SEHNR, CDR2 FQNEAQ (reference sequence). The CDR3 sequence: CASRKGVNTEASF. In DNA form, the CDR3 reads TGTGCCAGCAGAAAGGGAGTGAACACTGAAGCTTCCTTT.

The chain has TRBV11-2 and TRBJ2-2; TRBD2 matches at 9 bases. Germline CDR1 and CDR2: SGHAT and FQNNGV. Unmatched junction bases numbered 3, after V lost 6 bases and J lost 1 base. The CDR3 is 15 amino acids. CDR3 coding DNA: TGTGCCAGCAGAATGACTAGCGGGAACACCGGGGAGCTGTTTTTT. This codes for CASRMTSGNTGELFF.

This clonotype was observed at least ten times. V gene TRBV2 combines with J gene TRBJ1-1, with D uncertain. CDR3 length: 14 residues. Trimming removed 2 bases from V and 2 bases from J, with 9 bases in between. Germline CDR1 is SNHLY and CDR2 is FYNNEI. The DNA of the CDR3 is TGTGCCAGCAGTGAATTGACCTTAAACACTGAAGCTTTCTTT. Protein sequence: CASSELTLNTEAFF.

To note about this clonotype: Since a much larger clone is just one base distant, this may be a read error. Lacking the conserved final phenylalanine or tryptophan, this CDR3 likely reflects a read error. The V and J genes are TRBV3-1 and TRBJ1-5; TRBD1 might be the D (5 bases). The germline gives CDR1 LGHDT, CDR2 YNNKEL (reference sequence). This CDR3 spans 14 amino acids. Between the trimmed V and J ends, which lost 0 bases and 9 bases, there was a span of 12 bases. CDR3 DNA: TGTGCCAGCAGCCAAGATTGGGGGAGCGGGCCCCAGCATATT. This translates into CASSQDWGSGPQHI.